This TCR beta chain came from a study of CD8+CD57+ T cells in acquired aplastic anemia. Study as a whole: Sorting CD4+ and CD8+ cells gave DNA averaging approximately 3 ug. Healthy donors gave 11 million or so reads on average for CD4+ cells. General study findings and limits: Controls did not differ significantly from patients in CD8+ Simpson's diversity. Comparison of patients with controls identified almost 30 shared CD8+ CDR3 sequences.

This clonotype was counted a few times. What it binds is not known. Genomic DNA acted as the template from which TCR beta VDJ combination and CDR3 sequence profiling were carried out. Using its own MiXCR run on the reads, TCRdb lists one record per CDR3 protein. The table lists 130,000 or so distinct CDR3 sequences, approximately 41% of them singletons. Input material: sorted CD4+, CD8+, or CD8+CD57+ T cells (not recorded which) from PBMCs. The source of this sequence is a human donor in good health, serving as a control.

In nucleotides, the CDR3 is TGTGCCACCAGTGATTTGGAGGGGGGGTTCAATGAGCAGTTCTTC. As protein: CATSDLEGGFNEQFF. This sequence joins TRBV24-1 and TRBJ2-1, with a weak D call TRBD2 (7 bases). Trimming took off 0 bases at V and 6 bases at J, with 11 bases between the two ends. The CDR3 loop spans 15 amino acids. The germline CDR1 and CDR2 sequences are KGHDR and SFDVKD.